This T cell receptor (beta chain) was documented in a study of blood T cell repertoires in COVID-19. Background on the study: Sites in the United States, Italy and Spain provided acute and convalescent COVID-19 samples.

In its sample, this clone was seen once. In the source study's methods: Amplification of reference gene primers was used by the study to estimate nucleated cell counts. Some clones are missing from TCRdb's copy, which holds only in-frame ones; the method was immunoSEQ multiplex PCR. D and trimming were read from the DNA, whereas the V and J calls and clone size are those reported in that table. The data contain some 220,000 clones, around 84% of them singletons. The sample consisted of peripheral blood. The receptor was derived from a man aged 45 to 65 with active or convalescent COVID-19.

The CDR3 DNA sequence: TGCGCCAGCAGCTTGACAGCCTACGAGCAGTACTTC. Translating it yields CASSLTAYEQYF. The chain recombines TRBV5-1 with TRBJ2-7; D unclear. The CDR3 runs to 12 residues. V lost 1 base to trimming and J lost 2 bases, with 4 bases between them. CDR1 SGHRS and CDR2 YFSETQ come from the germline V gene.